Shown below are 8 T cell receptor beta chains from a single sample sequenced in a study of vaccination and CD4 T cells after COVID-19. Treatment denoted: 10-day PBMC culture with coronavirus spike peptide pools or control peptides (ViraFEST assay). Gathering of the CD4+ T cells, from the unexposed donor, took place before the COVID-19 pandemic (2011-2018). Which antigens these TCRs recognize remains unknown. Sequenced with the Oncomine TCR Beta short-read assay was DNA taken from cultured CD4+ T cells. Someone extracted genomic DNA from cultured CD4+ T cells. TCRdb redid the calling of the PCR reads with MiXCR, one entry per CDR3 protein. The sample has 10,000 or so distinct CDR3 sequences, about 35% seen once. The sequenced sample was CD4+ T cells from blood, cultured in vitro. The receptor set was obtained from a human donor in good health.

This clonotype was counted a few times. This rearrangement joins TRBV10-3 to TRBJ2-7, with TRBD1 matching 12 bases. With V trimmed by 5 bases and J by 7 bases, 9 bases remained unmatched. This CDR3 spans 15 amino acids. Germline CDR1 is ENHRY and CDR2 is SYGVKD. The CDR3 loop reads CAISNPGQGAREQYF. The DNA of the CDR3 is TGTGCCATCAGTAACCCGGGACAGGGGGCGCGGGAGCAGTACTTC.

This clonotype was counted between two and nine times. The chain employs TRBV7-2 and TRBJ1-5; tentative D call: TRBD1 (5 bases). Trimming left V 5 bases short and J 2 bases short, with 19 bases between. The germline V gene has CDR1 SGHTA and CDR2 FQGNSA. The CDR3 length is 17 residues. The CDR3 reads CASSQRLGGIRNQPQHF. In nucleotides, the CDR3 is TGTGCCAGCAGCCAGAGGTTGGGGGGTATACGCAATCAGCCCCAGCATTTT.

The CDR3 bases are TGTGCCAGCAGTTACTCAGGGGGGAACACTGAAGCTTTCTTT. It translates to CASSYSGGNTEAFF. The chain employs TRBV6-2 or TRBV6-3 and TRBJ1-1, with TRBD1 as a possible D gene (6 bases). Germline V lookup: CDR1 MNHEY, CDR2 SVGEGT. The CDR3 sequence is 14 residues long. Trimming stripped 0 bases from V and 1 base from J, with 6 bases between.

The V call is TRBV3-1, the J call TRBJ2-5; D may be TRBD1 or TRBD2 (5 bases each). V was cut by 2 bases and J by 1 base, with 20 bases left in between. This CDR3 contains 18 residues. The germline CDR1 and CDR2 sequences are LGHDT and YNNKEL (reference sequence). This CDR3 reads CASSQIIRPSRGQETQYF. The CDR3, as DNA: TGTGCCAGCAGCCAAATCATTCGGCCGTCGAGGGGCCAAGAGACCCAGTACTTC.

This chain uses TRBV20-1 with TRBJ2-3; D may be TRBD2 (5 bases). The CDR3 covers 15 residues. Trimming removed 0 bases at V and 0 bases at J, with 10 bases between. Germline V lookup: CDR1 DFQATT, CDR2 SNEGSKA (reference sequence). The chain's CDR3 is CSARDPGRSTDTQYF. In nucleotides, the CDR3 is TGCAGTGCTAGAGATCCGGGAAGGAGCACAGATACGCAGTATTTT.

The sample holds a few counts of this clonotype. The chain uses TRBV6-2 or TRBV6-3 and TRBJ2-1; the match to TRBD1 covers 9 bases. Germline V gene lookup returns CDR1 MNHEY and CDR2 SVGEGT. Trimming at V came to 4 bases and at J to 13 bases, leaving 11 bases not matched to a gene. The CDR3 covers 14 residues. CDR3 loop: CASSSQQGATTQFF. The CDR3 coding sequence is TGTGCCAGCAGTTCCCAACAGGGGGCCACGACCCAGTTCTTC.

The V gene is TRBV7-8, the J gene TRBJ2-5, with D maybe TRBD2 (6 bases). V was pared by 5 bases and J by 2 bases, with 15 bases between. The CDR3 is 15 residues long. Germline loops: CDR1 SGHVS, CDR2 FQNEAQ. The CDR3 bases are TGTGCCAGCAGCGCGGAGGGGAGATATCAAGAGACCCAGTACTTC. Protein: CASSAEGRYQETQYF. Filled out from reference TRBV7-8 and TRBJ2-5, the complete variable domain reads GAGVSQSPRYKVAKRGQDVALRCDPISGHVSLFWYQQALGQGPEFLTYFQNEAQLDKSGLPSDRFFAERPEGSVSTLKIQRTQQEDSAVYLCASSAEGRYQETQYFGPGTRLLVL.

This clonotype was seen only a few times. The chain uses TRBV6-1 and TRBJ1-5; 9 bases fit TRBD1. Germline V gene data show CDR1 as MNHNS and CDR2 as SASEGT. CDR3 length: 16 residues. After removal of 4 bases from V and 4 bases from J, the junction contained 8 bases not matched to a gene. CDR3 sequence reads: CASSGRTGEPNQPQHF. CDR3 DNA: TGTGCCAGCAGTGGCCGGACAGGGGAGCCAAATCAGCCCCAGCATTTT.